The present T cell receptor (beta chain) was sequenced within a study of cytomegalovirus exposure and HLA in healthy donors. In the case of this clone: The antigen is not known.

The CDR3 sequence is 14 residues long. Germline V gene sequence: CDR1 SGHRS, CDR2 YFSETQ. Unmatched junction bases numbered 1, after V lost 0 bases and J lost 4 bases. It was with 60 Vbeta and 13 Jbeta primers that the PCR ran. Sequenced by immunoSEQ multiplex PCR; TCRdb stores in-frame clones only, minus some. Found here are approximately 73,000 clones, around 75% of them singletons; the top ten hold around 12%. Each donor's status was that of a healthy bone marrow donor. Study results and caveats: CMV serostatus was the sole immune exposure information available. Presence/absence analysis assumed near-uniform sequencing depth across donors. Reportedly, diagnosis of cytomegalovirus status by the classifier showed high specificity and sensitivity.

The sequenced material came from PBMCs. The chain uses TRBV5-1 and TRBJ1-2, with 9 bases identical to TRBD1. This TCR was recovered from a man between 65 and 85 years old in good health and CMV-seronegative. CDR3 coding DNA: TGCGCCAGCAGCTTGGAACAGGGGGCCTATGGCTACACCTTC. The encoded protein is CASSLEQGAYGYTF.